The 23 T cell receptor beta chains reported below all come from one sample, sequenced in a study of T cell responses to AZD1222 COVID-19 vaccine. The protocol was immunoSEQ multiplex PCR, while the TCRdb copy is restricted to in-frame clones and leaves out a portion. This table holds over 140,000 clones, more than 90% found once. The material was peripheral blood, obtained on day 0 of AZD1222 vaccination. The source of these receptors is an adult in good health.

The V gene is TRBV5-1, the J gene TRBJ2-2; possibly TRBD2 for D (6 bases). The length of the CDR3 is 16 residues. V lost 6 bases to trimming and J lost 5 bases, with 20 bases between them. Germline V lookup: CDR1 SGHRS, CDR2 YFSETQ. The CDR3 region has the DNA TGCGCCAGCACCTACCTAACCGGGGGTGGGACCGGGGAGCTGTTTTTT. Translating gives CASTYLTGGGTGELFF.

This clone was recorded only once. CDR3 nucleotides: TGTGCCAGCAGCGTAGGTGTGGGCTCCTACAATGAGCAGTTCTTC. It codes for CASSVGVGSYNEQFF. The J gene is TRBJ2-1, the V gene TRBV9; D unclear. Trimming removed 0 bases from V and 0 bases from J, with 7 bases in between. The V gene's germline CDR1 is SGDLS and CDR2 YYNGEE. This CDR3 region has 15 residues.

J is TRBJ2-1 and V is TRBV5-1, with D possibly being TRBD1 (6 bases). CDR1 SGHRS and CDR2 YFSETQ come from the germline V gene. This CDR3 is 15 amino acids long. The ends were cut back, 3 bases at V and 3 bases at J, with 13 bases in the middle. This chain's CDR3 is CASSSGTTNYNEQFF. The CDR3 nucleotides are TGCGCCAGCAGCTCCGGGACAACGAACTACAATGAGCAGTTCTTC.

The chain employs TRBV7-6 and TRBJ1-4; weak D call: TRBD1 (5 bases). CDR1 is SGHVS, CDR2 FNYEAQ, per germline. Trimming stripped 0 bases from V and 1 base from J, with 6 bases between. This CDR3 comprises 15 residues. CDR3 DNA: TGTGCCAGCAGCTTAGCTGGGGGAACTAATGAAAAACTGTTTTTT. Protein: CASSLAGGTNEKLFF.

This rearrangement joins TRBV7-8 to TRBJ1-1; 10 nucleotides align to TRBD1. This CDR3 is 17 amino acids long. Per germline, CDR1 SGHVS and CDR2 FQNEAQ. After removal of 1 base from V and 0 bases from J, the junction contained 5 bases not matched to a gene. The CDR3 coding sequence is TGTGCCAGCAGCTTAGAGGGACAGGGGCTGTTGAACACTGAAGCTTTCTTT. Its protein product is CASSLEGQGLLNTEAFF. The entire variable domain, with the rest obtained from reference TRBV7-8 and TRBJ1-1, is as follows: GAGVSQSPRYKVAKRGQDVALRCDPISGHVSLFWYQQALGQGPEFLTYFQNEAQLDKSGLPSDRFFAERPEGSVSTLKIQRTQQEDSAVYLCASSLEGQGLLNTEAFFGQGTRLTVV.

The chain links TRBV7-2 to TRBJ1-5; D ambiguous. This CDR3 is 16 amino acids long. The germline gives CDR1 SGHTA, CDR2 FQGNSA. The V end lost 1 base, the J end lost 2 bases, and 12 bases lay between the germline ends. The CDR3 region is CASSLEGSNGNQPQHF. CDR3 coding DNA: TGTGCCAGCAGCTTAGAGGGTAGTAACGGCAATCAGCCCCAGCATTTT.

The chain joins TRBV2 to TRBJ2-1, with D uncertain. Trimming pared 5 bases from V and 8 bases from J, leaving 13 bases between. The CDR3 contains 13 residues. Germline V gene data show CDR1 as SNHLY and CDR2 as FYNNEI. The CDR3 DNA follows: TGTGCCAGCAGTCTTACTCGTTCGGATGAGCAGTTCTTC. Its translation is CASSLTRSDEQFF.

The genes are TRBV27 and TRBJ2-1, with D possibly matching TRBD2 (5 bases). V lost 0 bases and J 8 bases, leaving 17 bases between the germline ends. The CDR3 contains 16 residues. From germline, CDR1 is MNHEY and CDR2 SMNVEV (reference sequence). The CDR3 region has the DNA TGTGCCAGCAGTTTATCCGTACGGGGTCCAGTGGATGAGCAGTTCTTC. It yields the protein CASSLSVRGPVDEQFF.

The CDR3 protein is CASSYARTSSSYNEQFF. DNA for the CDR3: TGTGCCAGCAGTTACGCACGGACTAGCAGCTCCTACAATGAGCAGTTCTTC. The genes are TRBV6-2 or TRBV6-3 and TRBJ2-1; 8 bases are shared with TRBD2. Germline CDR1 is MNHEY and CDR2 is SVGEGT. The CDR3 totals 17 residues. V was pared by 2 bases and J by 0 bases, with 6 bases of the junction left unmatched.

V gene TRBV6-2 or TRBV6-3 combines with J gene TRBJ1-1, with 8 bases identical to TRBD1. The V gene's germline CDR1 is MNHEY and CDR2 SVGEGT. CDR3 length equals 14 residues. The V gene end was trimmed by 5 bases and the J gene end by 8 bases; junction bases not matched to a gene: 10. Written as DNA, the CDR3 is TGTGCCAGCAGTCGGACACGGACAGGGCGAGAAGCTTTCTTT. Protein sequence: CASSRTRTGREAFF.

This rearrangement joins TRBV6-1 to TRBJ1-5, with 9 nucleotides matching TRBD1. Germline V CDR1 and CDR2: MNHNS, SASEGT. The CDR3 contains 17 residues. Germline trimming cut 3 bases from V and 6 bases from J; bases unmatched to any gene: 12. For the CDR3, the DNA is TGTGCCAGCAGTGACCACCCGGGACAGGGCGGGGGTCAGCCCCAGCATTTT. Translating it yields CASSDHPGQGGGQPQHF.

The chain joins TRBV13 to TRBJ1-2; tentative D call: TRBD1 (5 bases). Trimming took 1 base from V and 8 from J, leaving 8 bases between them. This CDR3 comprises 12 residues. Germline CDR1 reads PRHDT; CDR2 reads FYEKMQ (reference sequence). The CDR3 sequence: CASSLVGGGYTF. CDR3 coding DNA: TGTGCCAGCAGCTTAGTTGGGGGAGGCTACACCTTC. Full variable domain (rest looked up from reference TRBV13 and TRBJ1-2): AAGVIQSPRHLIKEKRETATLKCYPIPRHDTVYWYQQGPGQDPQFLISFYEKMQSDKGSIPDRFSAQQFSDYHSELNMSSLELGDSALYFCASSLVGGGYTFGSGTRLTVV.

This clone has only a few counts. V usage is TRBV7-9 and J usage is TRBJ2-1; 8 nucleotides match TRBD2. The V segment lost 5 bases and the J segment 9 bases; nucleotides outside the gene matches: 6. The CDR3 is 13 amino acids. CDR1 is SEHNR and CDR2 is FQNEAQ in the germline V gene (reference sequence). CDR3 region: CASSPRGAGEQFF. The DNA for the CDR3 is TGTGCCAGCAGCCCGCGGGGGGCGGGTGAGCAGTTCTTC. Drawing the rest from reference TRBV7-9 and TRBJ2-1, the complete variable domain is DTGVSQNPRHKITKRGQNVTFRCDPISEHNRLYWYRQTLGQGPEFLTYFQNEAQLEKSRLLSDRFSAERPKGSFSTLEIQRTEQGDSAMYLCASSPRGAGEQFFGPGTRLTVL.

Written as DNA, the CDR3 is TGTGCCAGCAGCCCCTGGGACCGAGGTGGCTACACCTTC. It yields the protein CASSPWDRGGYTF. The J gene is TRBJ1-2, the V gene TRBV5-6, with D possibly TRBD1 on 5 matching bases. V shed 4 bases and J shed 7 bases, with 14 bases lying between them. The CDR3 runs 13 residues. CDR1 is SGHDT, CDR2 YYEEEE, per germline.

The chain joins TRBV28 to TRBJ2-2; D may correspond to TRBD1 or TRBD2 (5 bases each). From germline, CDR1 is MDHEN and CDR2 SYDVKM. This CDR3 contains 13 residues. The CDR3 coding sequence is TGTGCTCTGGGGGAGCATCACACCGGGGAGCTGTTTTTT. Protein: CALGEHHTGELFF.

The chain combines TRBV19 with TRBJ1-6; possible D gene TRBD1, 6 bases. V lost 9 bases, J lost 9 bases, and 18 bases lay in between. Germline V gene data show CDR1 as LNHDA and CDR2 as SQIVND (reference sequence). CDR3 length equals 14 residues. The CDR3 region is CASTIQGSSSPLHF. The CDR3 nucleotides are TGTGCCAGCACAATACAGGGATCAAGTTCACCCCTCCACTTT.

The V and J genes are TRBV7-9 and TRBJ2-6; D unresolved. V lost 5 bases and J lost 0, with 8 bases in between. CDR3 length equals 15 residues. The germline V gene encodes CDR1 SEHNR and CDR2 FQNEAQ (reference sequence). CDR3 protein: CASSHVLSGANVLTF. CDR3 coding DNA: TGTGCCAGCAGCCACGTCCTCTCTGGGGCCAACGTCCTGACTTTC. The full variable domain, in which reference TRBV7-9 and TRBJ2-6 provide the parts outside the CDR3, is DTGVSQNPRHKITKRGQNVTFRCDPISEHNRLYWYRQTLGQGPEFLTYFQNEAQLEKSRLLSDRFSAERPKGSFSTLEIQRTEQGDSAMYLCASSHVLSGANVLTFGAGSRLTVL.

The chain couples TRBV6-6 to TRBJ2-7; tentatively, D is TRBD1 (5 bases). CDR1 and CDR2 from the germline V gene are MNHNY and SVGAGI (reference sequence). The CDR3 has 14 residues. Trimming cost V 6 bases and J 0 bases, with 12 bases left between them. The CDR3, as DNA: TGTGCCAGCAGACCCAGGGTAACCTCCTACGAGCAGTACTTC. It translates to CASRPRVTSYEQYF.

The chain has TRBV2 and TRBJ2-7; 8 nucleotides align to TRBD1. The CDR3 sequence is 14 residues long. Germline CDR1 and CDR2: SNHLY and FYNNEI. The V and J ends lost 8 bases and 4 bases, in that order; junction bases with no gene match: 10. The CDR3 spells CASSGQGNKYEQYF. The CDR3 DNA reads as TGTGCCAGCTCCGGACAGGGAAATAAGTACGAGCAGTACTTC.

V gene TRBV7-6 combines with J gene TRBJ2-2; the D is unclear. The CDR3 extends over 14 amino acids. Trimming took off 1 base at V and 4 bases at J, with 7 bases between the two ends. The germline CDR1 and CDR2 sequences are SGHVS and FNYEAQ. CDR3 DNA sequence: TGTGCCAGCAGCTTAGAGATGACCACCGGGGAGCTGTTTTTT. This gives the protein CASSLEMTTGELFF. Combining the CDR3 with reference TRBV7-6 and TRBJ2-2 gives the whole variable domain GAGVSQSPRYKVTKRGQDVALRCDPISGHVSLYWYRQALGQGPEFLTYFNYEAQQDKSGLPNDRFSAERPEGSISTLTIQRTEQRDSAMYRCASSLEMTTGELFFGEGSRLTVL.

The chain joins TRBV5-1 to TRBJ2-7; D might be TRBD1 (6 bases). CDR3 length equals 15 residues. The V end was cut by 6 bases, the J end by 5 bases, with 21 bases between. Germline V gene data show CDR1 as SGHRS and CDR2 as YFSETQ. The chain's CDR3 is CASNPTGTTVDEQYF. The CDR3 DNA reads as TGCGCCAGCAACCCAACCGGGACAACCGTCGACGAGCAGTACTTC.

V usage is TRBV6-5 and J usage is TRBJ2-1; D is uncertain. Germline loops: CDR1 MNHEY, CDR2 SVGAGI. The CDR3 has 14 amino acids. V was shortened by 4 bases and J by 4 bases, with 11 bases between the two germline ends. The chain's CDR3 is CASSSLGTYNEQFF. As DNA, the CDR3 is TGTGCCAGCAGTTCTTTAGGTACATACAATGAGCAGTTCTTC.

The chain uses TRBV7-2 and TRBJ1-1, with D possibly being TRBD1 (6 bases). Trimming cost V 3 bases and J 6 bases, with 11 bases left between them. Germline lookup yields CDR1 SGHTA and CDR2 FQGNSA. The CDR3 is 13 amino acids. The CDR3 bases are TGTGCCAGCAGCTTCGGACAGAAGTCTGAAGCTTTCTTT. This codes for CASSFGQKSEAFF.